What follows describes a single TCR beta chain. Its antigen is not known. The data were taken from a study of Tregs in tolerant kidney transplant recipients. V gave up 9 bases and J gave up 1 base; unmatched junction bases: 2. The CDR3 contains 13 residues. Germline V gene lookup returns CDR1 ENHRY and CDR2 SYGVKD. Some clones are missing from TCRdb's copy, which holds only in-frame ones; the method was immunoSEQ multiplex PCR. Of 62,000 or so clones detected, under 98% appear once; the ten largest clones hold approximately 0.34%. Broader study findings: For some patients, primers changed over time, blocking nucleotide-level comparison.

The sequence was collected from a human donor who received a combined kidney and bone marrow transplant. The V gene is TRBV10-3, the J gene TRBJ2-1, with 8 bases identical to TRBD1. Sequenced material: Tregs from blood, taken before the transplant. In DNA form, the CDR3 reads TGTGCCATGCGACAGGGGTCCTACAATGAGCAGTTCTTC. It codes for CAMRQGSYNEQFF.